This T cell receptor (beta chain) was documented in a study of cytomegalovirus exposure and HLA in healthy donors. Points from the study as a whole: Overall, about 160 TCR beta chains were annotated as cytomegalovirus-associated. Confirmation in vitro established that three CMV-associated chains were specific for CMV antigens. In a later analysis, productive TCRs from donors in an Asian-associated ancestry cluster reportedly carried fewer N-insertions than the cohort mean.

Both 60 Vbeta primers and 13 Jbeta primers went into the PCR. The data were produced by immunoSEQ multiplex PCR, yet TCRdb's version contains in-frame clones alone and is incomplete. The table has 150,000 to 200,000 clones, over 60% seen once; the top ten hold around 0.96%. With regard to this clone: What it recognizes is unknown.

Germline V gene data show CDR1 as SGDLS and CDR2 as YYNGEE. The ends were cut back, 4 bases at V and 8 bases at J, with 15 bases in the middle. This CDR3 is 14 amino acids long. This chain connects TRBV9 to TRBJ1-4; D not resolved. This sequence originates from a woman aged 50 to 60 in good health and CMV-seropositive. Sequenced material: PBMCs. The CDR3 nucleotides read TGTGCCAGCAGCCCATCGGATCCGGGGGAAAAACTGTTTTTT. It is translated as CASSPSDPGEKLFF.